This passage covers 2 T cell receptor beta chains from one sample sequenced in a study of blood T cell repertoires in COVID-19. Assay used: immunoSEQ multiplex PCR; TCRdb lists only in-frame clones, some missing. The sample consists of about 110,000 clones, around 83% of them appearing once. The sequencing input was peripheral blood. Source of these receptors: a woman in her 70s with acute or convalescent COVID-19.

This sequence joins TRBV6-5 and TRBJ1-2, with 7 positions matching TRBD1. This CDR3 has 15 residues. After removal of 6 bases from V and 6 bases from J, the junction contained 13 bases not matched to a gene. CDR1 MNHEY and CDR2 SVGAGI come from the germline V gene. The CDR3 spells CASSPPTGLANGYTF. In nucleotides, the CDR3 is TGTGCCAGCAGCCCCCCGACAGGGCTAGCTAATGGCTACACCTTC.

This clone was detected once. This chain joins TRBV29-1 and TRBJ2-5, with D unclear. Germline values: CDR1 SQVTM, CDR2 ANQGSEA. The V gene lost 6 bases and the J gene lost 9 bases, with 11 bases spanning the gap. CDR3 length: 10 amino acids. DNA for the CDR3: TGCAGCGTCCGCCCCCGGGCCCAGTACTTC. Protein: CSVRPRAQYF.